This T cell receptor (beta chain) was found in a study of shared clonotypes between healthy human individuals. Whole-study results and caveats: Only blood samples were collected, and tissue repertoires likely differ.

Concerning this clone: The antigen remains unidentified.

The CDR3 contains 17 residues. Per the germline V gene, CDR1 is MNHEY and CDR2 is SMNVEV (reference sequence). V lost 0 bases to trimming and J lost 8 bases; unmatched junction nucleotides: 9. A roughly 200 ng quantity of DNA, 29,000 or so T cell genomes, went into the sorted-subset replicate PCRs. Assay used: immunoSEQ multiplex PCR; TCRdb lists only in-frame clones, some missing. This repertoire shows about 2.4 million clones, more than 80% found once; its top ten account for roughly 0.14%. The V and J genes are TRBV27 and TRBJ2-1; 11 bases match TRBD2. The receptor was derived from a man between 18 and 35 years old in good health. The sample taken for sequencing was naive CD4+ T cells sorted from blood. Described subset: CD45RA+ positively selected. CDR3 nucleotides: TGTGCCAGCAGTTTATCGGGGGTAGCGGGAGGGGTTGATGAGCAGTTCTTC. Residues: CASSLSGVAGGVDEQFF.